The present entry profiles one T cell receptor beta chain with its context. What it binds is unknown. The sample originates from a study of cytomegalovirus exposure and HLA in healthy donors. Using immunoSEQ multiplex PCR, the repertoire was profiled, and TCRdb retains in-frame clones only, with some absent. This sample has 150,000 to 200,000 clones, with approximately 81% found just once. Trimming shortened V by 3 bases and J by 0 bases, and 7 bases separated the two germline ends. The CDR3 runs to 14 residues. Per germline, CDR1 MNHEY and CDR2 SMNVEV (reference sequence). The validation cohort, a group of over a hundred subjects, included the donors and was separate from the approximately 670-subject first cohort. Study observations and caveats: The study put under 200 TCR beta chains on its list as cytomegalovirus-associated.

The specimen was PBMCs. This TCR was recovered from a young man in good health and CMV-seropositive. The chain is built from TRBV27 and TRBJ2-3; D call uncertain. The CDR3 protein is CASSFVSSTDTQYF. The CDR3 region has the DNA TGTGCCAGCAGTTTTGTCAGTAGCACAGATACGCAGTATTTT.